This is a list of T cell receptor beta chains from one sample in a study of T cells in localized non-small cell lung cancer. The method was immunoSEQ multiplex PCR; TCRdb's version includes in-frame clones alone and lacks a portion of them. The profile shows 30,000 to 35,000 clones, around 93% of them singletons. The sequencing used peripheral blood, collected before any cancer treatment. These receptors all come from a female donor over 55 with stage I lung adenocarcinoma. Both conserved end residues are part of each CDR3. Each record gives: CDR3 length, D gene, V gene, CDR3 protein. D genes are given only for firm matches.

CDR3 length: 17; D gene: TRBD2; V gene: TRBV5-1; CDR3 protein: CASSGTSGGPGGDTQYF
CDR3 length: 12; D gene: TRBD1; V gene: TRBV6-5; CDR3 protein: CASTRQGRGYTF
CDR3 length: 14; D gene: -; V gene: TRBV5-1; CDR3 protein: CASSSGIFADTQYF
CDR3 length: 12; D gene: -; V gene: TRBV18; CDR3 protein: CASSPEMNGYTF
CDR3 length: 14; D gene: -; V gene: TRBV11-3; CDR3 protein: CASSLDGPKETQYF
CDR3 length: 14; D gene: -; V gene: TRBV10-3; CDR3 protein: CAITGLGGDYGYTF
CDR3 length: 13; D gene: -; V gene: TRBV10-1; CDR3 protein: CASSETVYSEAFF
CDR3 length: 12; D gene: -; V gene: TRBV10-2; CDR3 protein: CASSHRAYEQYF
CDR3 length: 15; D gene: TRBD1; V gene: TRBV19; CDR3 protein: CASSMRDRVNTEAFF
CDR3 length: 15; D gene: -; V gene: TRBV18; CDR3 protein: CASSAFRTASNEQFF
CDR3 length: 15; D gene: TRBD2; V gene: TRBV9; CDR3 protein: CASSALAGGQETQYF
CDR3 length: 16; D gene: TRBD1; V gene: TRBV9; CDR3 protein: CASSESGQGMGDTQYF
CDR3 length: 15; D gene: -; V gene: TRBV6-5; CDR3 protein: CASSYYGRSNTEAFF
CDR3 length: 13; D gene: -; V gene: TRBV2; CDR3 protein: CASSGLTAGTQYF
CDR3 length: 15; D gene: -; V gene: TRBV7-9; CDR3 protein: CASSLAVGGVGGYTF
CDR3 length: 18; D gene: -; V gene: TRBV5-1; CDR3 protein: CASSLAVIDTEPNYGYTF
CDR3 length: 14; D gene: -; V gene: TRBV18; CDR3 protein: CASSPRGANEKLFF
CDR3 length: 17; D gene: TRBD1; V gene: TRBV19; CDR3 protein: CASSPPGTDVTPYGYTF
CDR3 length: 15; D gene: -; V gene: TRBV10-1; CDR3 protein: CASSPGGRVADTQYF
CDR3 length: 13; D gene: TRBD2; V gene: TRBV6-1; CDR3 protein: CASSETSGNEQFF
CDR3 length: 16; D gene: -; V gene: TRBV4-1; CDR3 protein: CASSPPSGATVYGYTF
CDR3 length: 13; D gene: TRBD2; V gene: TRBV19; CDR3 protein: CASSIGGGNEQFF
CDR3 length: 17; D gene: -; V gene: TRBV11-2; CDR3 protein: CASSPRGTGYLAGELFF
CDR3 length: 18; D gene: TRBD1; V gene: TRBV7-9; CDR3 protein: CASSSIPDRGTNTGELFF
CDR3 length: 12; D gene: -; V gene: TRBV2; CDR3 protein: CASSQDTGELFF
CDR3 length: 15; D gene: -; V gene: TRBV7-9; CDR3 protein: CASSLSGQGIYGYTF
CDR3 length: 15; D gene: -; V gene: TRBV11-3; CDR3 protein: CASSRGQIRSDTQYF
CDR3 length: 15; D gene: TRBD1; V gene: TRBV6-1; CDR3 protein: CASSNAGQANTEAFF
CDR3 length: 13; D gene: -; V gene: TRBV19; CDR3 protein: CASSFDKTQPQHF
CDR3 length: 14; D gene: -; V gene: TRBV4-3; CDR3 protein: CASSQEVTPYGYTF
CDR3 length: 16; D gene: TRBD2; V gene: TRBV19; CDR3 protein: CASSIGLAGGTGELFF
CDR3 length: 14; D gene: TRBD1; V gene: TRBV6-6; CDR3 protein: CASSHWDRRKEAFF
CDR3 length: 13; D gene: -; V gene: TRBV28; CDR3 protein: CASSLGVGYEQYF
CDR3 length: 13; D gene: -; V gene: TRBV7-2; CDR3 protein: CASSSYLDNEQFF
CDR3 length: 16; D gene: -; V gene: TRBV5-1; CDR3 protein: CASSLEPGDYLWGYTF
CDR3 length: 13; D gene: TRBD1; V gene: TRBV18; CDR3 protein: CASSPGTDYGYTF
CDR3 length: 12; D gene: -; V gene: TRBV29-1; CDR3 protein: CSVPSGVGTQYF
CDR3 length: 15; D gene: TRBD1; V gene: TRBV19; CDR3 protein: CASRPIQGGKTEAFF
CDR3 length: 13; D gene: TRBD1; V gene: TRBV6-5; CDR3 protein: CASRTGGNSPLHF
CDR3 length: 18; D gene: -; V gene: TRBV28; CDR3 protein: CASSLSGYGGTTTDTQYF
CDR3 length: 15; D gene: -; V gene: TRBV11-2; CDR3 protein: CASSPGRKRTGELFF
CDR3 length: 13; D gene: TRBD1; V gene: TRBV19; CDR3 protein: CASRHRTGYGYTF
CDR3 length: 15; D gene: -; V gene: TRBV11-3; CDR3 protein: CASSLDWGPYYEQYF
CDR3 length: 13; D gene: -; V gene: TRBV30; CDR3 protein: CAWSRGGNTEAFF
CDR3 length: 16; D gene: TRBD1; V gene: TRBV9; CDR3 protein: CASSPSRGRYGNTIYF
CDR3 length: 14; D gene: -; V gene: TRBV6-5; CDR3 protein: CASSYSKDTGELFF
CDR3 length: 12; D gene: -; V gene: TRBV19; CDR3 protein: CASGRGNQPQHF
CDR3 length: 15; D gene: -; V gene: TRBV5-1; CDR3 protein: CASGQGGANTDTQYF
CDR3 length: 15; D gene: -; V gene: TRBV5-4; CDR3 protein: CASSAEPKYQETQYF
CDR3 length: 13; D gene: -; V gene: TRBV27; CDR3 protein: CASSLNMNQPQHF
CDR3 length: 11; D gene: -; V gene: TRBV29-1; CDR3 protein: CSVEVIQVQYF
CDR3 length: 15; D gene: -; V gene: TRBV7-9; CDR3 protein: CASSPPGPGGTEAFF
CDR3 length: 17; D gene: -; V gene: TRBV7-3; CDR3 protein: CASSPRGQFGRGNEQFF
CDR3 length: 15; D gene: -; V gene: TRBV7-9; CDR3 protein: CASLPEGQGNYGYTF